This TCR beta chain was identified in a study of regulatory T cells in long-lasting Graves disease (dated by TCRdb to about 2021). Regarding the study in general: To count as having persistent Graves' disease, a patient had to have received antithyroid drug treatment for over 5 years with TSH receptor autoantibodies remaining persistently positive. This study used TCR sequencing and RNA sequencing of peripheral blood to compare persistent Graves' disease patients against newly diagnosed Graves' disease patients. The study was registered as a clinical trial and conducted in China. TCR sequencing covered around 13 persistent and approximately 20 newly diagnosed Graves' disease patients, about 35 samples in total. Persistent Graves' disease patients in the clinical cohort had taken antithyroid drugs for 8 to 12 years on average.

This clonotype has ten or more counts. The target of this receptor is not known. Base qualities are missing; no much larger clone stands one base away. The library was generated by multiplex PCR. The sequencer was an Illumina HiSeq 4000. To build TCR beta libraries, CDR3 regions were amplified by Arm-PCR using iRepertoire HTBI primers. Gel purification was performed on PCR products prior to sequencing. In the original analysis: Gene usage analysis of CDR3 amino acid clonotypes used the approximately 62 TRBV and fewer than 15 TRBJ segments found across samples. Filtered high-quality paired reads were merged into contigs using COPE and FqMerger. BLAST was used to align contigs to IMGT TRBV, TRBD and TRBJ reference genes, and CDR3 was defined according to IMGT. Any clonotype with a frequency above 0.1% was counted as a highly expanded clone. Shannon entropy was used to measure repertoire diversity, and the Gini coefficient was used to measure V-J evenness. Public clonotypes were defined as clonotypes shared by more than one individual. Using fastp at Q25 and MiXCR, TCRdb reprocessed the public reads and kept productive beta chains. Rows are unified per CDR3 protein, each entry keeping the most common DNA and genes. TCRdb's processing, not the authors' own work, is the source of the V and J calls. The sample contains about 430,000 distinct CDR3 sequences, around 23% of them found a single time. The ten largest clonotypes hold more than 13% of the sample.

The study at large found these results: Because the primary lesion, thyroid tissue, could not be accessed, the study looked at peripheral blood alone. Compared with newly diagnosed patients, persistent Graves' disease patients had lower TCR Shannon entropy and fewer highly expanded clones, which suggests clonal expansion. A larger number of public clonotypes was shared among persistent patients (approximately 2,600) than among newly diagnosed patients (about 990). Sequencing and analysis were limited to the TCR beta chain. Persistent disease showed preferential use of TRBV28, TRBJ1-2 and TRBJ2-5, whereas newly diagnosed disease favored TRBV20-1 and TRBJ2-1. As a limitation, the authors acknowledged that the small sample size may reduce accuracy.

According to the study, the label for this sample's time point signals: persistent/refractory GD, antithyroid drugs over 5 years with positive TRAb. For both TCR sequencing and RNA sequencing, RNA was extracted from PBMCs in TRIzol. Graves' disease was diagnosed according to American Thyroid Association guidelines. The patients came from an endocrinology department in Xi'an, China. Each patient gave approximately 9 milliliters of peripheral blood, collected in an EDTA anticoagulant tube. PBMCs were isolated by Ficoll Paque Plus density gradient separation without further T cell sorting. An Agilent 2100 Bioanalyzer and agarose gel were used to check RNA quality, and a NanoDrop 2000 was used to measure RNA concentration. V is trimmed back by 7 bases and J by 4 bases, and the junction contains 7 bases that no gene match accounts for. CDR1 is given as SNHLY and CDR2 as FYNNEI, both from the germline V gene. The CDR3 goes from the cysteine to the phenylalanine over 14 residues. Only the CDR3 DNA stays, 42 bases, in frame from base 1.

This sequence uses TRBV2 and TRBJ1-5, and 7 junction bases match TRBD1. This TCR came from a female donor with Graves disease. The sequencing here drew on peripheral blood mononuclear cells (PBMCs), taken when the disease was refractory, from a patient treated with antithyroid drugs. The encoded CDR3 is CASTPGTVNQPQHF. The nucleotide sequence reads TGTGCCAGCACACCCGGGACAGTGAATCAGCCCCAGCATTTT. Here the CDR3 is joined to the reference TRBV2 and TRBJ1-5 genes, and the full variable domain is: EPEVTQTPSHQVTQMGQEVILRCVPISNHLYFYWYRQILGQKVEFLVSFYNNEISEKSEIFDDQFSVERPDGSNFTLKIRSTKLEDSAMYFCASTPGTVNQPQHFGDGTRLSIL.